The rows below give T cell receptor beta chains drawn from one sample of a study of blood T cell repertoires in COVID-19. TCRdb's copy holds only in-frame clones and misses some; the assay was immunoSEQ multiplex PCR. Of about 160,000 clones in the sample, roughly 90% were seen once. Sequencing was carried out using peripheral blood. The receptors come from a man younger than 35 with acute or convalescent COVID-19. Each CDR3 is given with its conserved first and last residue. The D gene is left open where the match is weak. Only some rows state a clone size, as once, few, many or a class for expanded clones.

v_gene: TRBV27; abundance: -; j_gene: TRBJ2-2; d_gene: TRBD2; CDR3aa: CASSYRVGLAGLGGELFF; CDR3nt: TGTGCCAGCAGTTACCGGGTAGGACTAGCGGGGTTGGGCGGGGAGCTGTTTTTT
v_gene: TRBV13; abundance: -; j_gene: TRBJ1-1; d_gene: TRBD1; CDR3aa: CASSDGTGGAEAFF; CDR3nt: TGTGCCAGCAGCGACGGGACAGGGGGGGCTGAAGCTTTCTTT
v_gene: TRBV25-1; abundance: -; j_gene: TRBJ2-3; d_gene: -; CDR3aa: CASSDLNRTDTQYF; CDR3nt: TGTGCCAGCAGTGACCTCAACAGGACAGATACGCAGTATTTT
v_gene: TRBV12-5; abundance: -; j_gene: TRBJ1-1; d_gene: TRBD1; CDR3aa: CASRQGFTEAFF; CDR3nt: TGTGCTAGCCGACAGGGATTCACTGAAGCTTTCTTT
v_gene: TRBV30; abundance: -; j_gene: TRBJ2-7; d_gene: -; CDR3aa: CALRDTGSYEQYF; CDR3nt: TGTGCCCTAAGAGATACAGGCTCCTACGAGCAGTACTTC
v_gene: TRBV9; abundance: -; j_gene: TRBJ2-1; d_gene: TRBD1; CDR3aa: CASSPSAGTVYNEQFF; CDR3nt: TGTGCCAGCAGCCCCTCCGCCGGGACAGTGTACAATGAGCAGTTCTTC
v_gene: TRBV19; abundance: -; j_gene: TRBJ1-5; d_gene: TRBD1; CDR3aa: CASLSGGQGGNQPQHF; CDR3nt: TGTGCCAGCCTAAGCGGTGGACAGGGGGGCAATCAGCCCCAGCATTTT
v_gene: TRBV3-1/TRBV3-2; abundance: -; j_gene: TRBJ2-7; d_gene: TRBD1; CDR3aa: CASSQGTGRQYF; CDR3nt: TGTGCCAGCAGCCAAGGGACAGGCAGGCAGTACTTC
v_gene: TRBV7-6; abundance: -; j_gene: TRBJ1-5; d_gene: -; CDR3aa: CASSLAAGGGDQPQHF; CDR3nt: TGTGCCAGCAGCTTAGCGGCGGGAGGGGGGGATCAGCCCCAGCATTTT
v_gene: TRBV5-1; abundance: -; j_gene: TRBJ1-1; d_gene: TRBD1; CDR3aa: CASSLSDRVFEAFF; CDR3nt: TGCGCCAGCAGCCTCTCGGACAGGGTCTTTGAAGCTTTCTTT
v_gene: TRBV2; abundance: -; j_gene: TRBJ2-6; d_gene: TRBD2; CDR3aa: CATQPGGNGANVLTF; CDR3nt: TGTGCCACCCAGCCGGGGGGGAATGGGGCCAACGTCCTGACTTTC
v_gene: TRBV7-9; abundance: -; j_gene: TRBJ2-2; d_gene: -; CDR3aa: CASSLGTTGPSTGELFF; CDR3nt: TGTGCCAGCAGCTTAGGGACGACAGGTCCTTCCACCGGGGAGCTGTTTTTT
v_gene: TRBV5-1; abundance: few; j_gene: TRBJ1-1; d_gene: TRBD1; CDR3aa: CASSWATGDTEAFF; CDR3nt: TGCGCCAGCAGCTGGGCGACAGGGGACACTGAAGCTTTCTTT
v_gene: TRBV9; abundance: -; j_gene: TRBJ2-6; d_gene: -; CDR3aa: CASSVFGRESGANVLTF; CDR3nt: TGTGCCAGCAGCGTCTTTGGCAGGGAATCTGGGGCCAACGTCCTGACTTTC
v_gene: TRBV28; abundance: once; j_gene: TRBJ2-2; d_gene: -; CDR3aa: CASSFEGLNTGELFF; CDR3nt: TGTGCCAGCAGTTTTGAGGGACTGAACACCGGGGAGCTGTTTTTT
v_gene: TRBV7-4; abundance: -; j_gene: TRBJ1-4; d_gene: TRBD1; CDR3aa: CASSPQGVTNEKLFF; CDR3nt: TGTGCCAGCAGCCCCCAGGGGGTTACTAATGAAAAACTGTTTTTT
v_gene: TRBV18; abundance: -; j_gene: TRBJ1-3; d_gene: TRBD1; CDR3aa: CASSPSRQGASGNTIYF; CDR3nt: TGTGCCAGCTCACCCTCAAGACAGGGGGCTTCTGGAAACACCATATATTTT
v_gene: TRBV6-6; abundance: once; j_gene: TRBJ2-5; d_gene: TRBD1; CDR3aa: CASSYHTGGAWETQYF; CDR3nt: TGTGCCAGCAGTTACCATACAGGGGGCGCCTGGGAGACCCAGTACTTC
v_gene: TRBV10-2; abundance: -; j_gene: TRBJ1-4; d_gene: -; CDR3aa: CASSGLGLMGGEKLFF; CDR3nt: TGCGCCAGCAGTGGTCTTGGACTGATGGGGGGTGAAAAACTGTTTTTT
v_gene: TRBV18; abundance: -; j_gene: TRBJ1-1; d_gene: TRBD1; CDR3aa: CASSRQGPNTEAFF; CDR3nt: TGTGCCAGCTCCCGACAGGGACCGAACACTGAAGCTTTCTTT
v_gene: TRBV14; abundance: -; j_gene: TRBJ1-2; d_gene: -; CDR3aa: CASSQGMLDLGYGYTF; CDR3nt: TGTGCCAGCAGCCAAGGAATGTTGGATCTAGGCTATGGCTACACCTTC
v_gene: TRBV11-2; abundance: -; j_gene: TRBJ2-2; d_gene: TRBD2; CDR3aa: CASRRPGLAGVFGELFF; CDR3nt: TGTGCCAGCAGGCGCCCGGGACTAGCGGGAGTTTTCGGGGAGCTGTTTTTT
v_gene: TRBV5-1; abundance: -; j_gene: TRBJ2-7; d_gene: TRBD2; CDR3aa: CASSLTSGSYEQYF; CDR3nt: TGCGCCAGCAGTTTGACTAGCGGGAGTTACGAGCAGTACTTC
v_gene: TRBV3-1/TRBV3-2; abundance: -; j_gene: TRBJ1-4; d_gene: TRBD1; CDR3aa: CASSSTGGIEKLFF; CDR3nt: TGTGCCAGCAGCTCGACAGGGGGGATTGAAAAACTGTTTTTT
v_gene: TRBV24-1; abundance: -; j_gene: TRBJ1-5; d_gene: TRBD1; CDR3aa: CATSESGQGGNQPQHF; CDR3nt: TGTGCCACCAGTGAGTCCGGACAGGGAGGCAATCAGCCCCAGCATTTT
v_gene: TRBV25-1; abundance: -; j_gene: TRBJ1-4; d_gene: -; CDR3aa: CASSEPGTLAKLFF; CDR3nt: TGTGCCAGCAGTGAGCCGGGGACACTGGCAAAACTGTTTTTT
v_gene: TRBV5-4; abundance: once; j_gene: TRBJ2-3; d_gene: TRBD2; CDR3aa: CASSRGVEPGTDTQYF; CDR3nt: TGTGCCAGCAGCCGGGGGGTGGAGCCTGGCACAGATACGCAGTATTTT
v_gene: TRBV6-4; abundance: -; j_gene: TRBJ1-2; d_gene: TRBD1; CDR3aa: CASSDSSGGSGYTF; CDR3nt: TGTGCCAGCAGTGACTCATCAGGGGGGAGCGGCTACACCTTC
v_gene: TRBV3-1/TRBV3-2; abundance: -; j_gene: TRBJ2-3; d_gene: -; CDR3aa: CASSQDRRVSTDTQYF; CDR3nt: TGTGCCAGCAGCCAAGATCGGAGGGTAAGCACAGATACGCAGTATTTT
v_gene: TRBV29-1; abundance: -; j_gene: TRBJ1-1; d_gene: -; CDR3aa: CSVDAVNTEAFF; CDR3nt: TGCAGCGTTGATGCGGTGAACACTGAAGCTTTCTTT
v_gene: TRBV30; abundance: -; j_gene: TRBJ1-3; d_gene: TRBD1; CDR3aa: CAWSLGTGGFGNTIYF; CDR3nt: TGTGCCTGGAGTCTCGGTACAGGGGGCTTTGGAAACACCATATATTTT
v_gene: TRBV4-1; abundance: -; j_gene: TRBJ2-5; d_gene: -; CDR3aa: CASSQVPSGQETQYF; CDR3nt: TGCGCCAGCAGCCAAGTCCCCAGCGGCCAAGAGACCCAGTACTTC
v_gene: TRBV27; abundance: -; j_gene: TRBJ2-3; d_gene: TRBD2; CDR3aa: CASSLYSGRDGDTQYF; CDR3nt: TGTGCCAGCAGTCTCTATAGCGGGAGGGATGGAGATACGCAGTATTTT
v_gene: TRBV27; abundance: -; j_gene: TRBJ2-7; d_gene: TRBD1; CDR3aa: CASSYRDRLYEQYF; CDR3nt: TGTGCCAGCAGTTACAGGGACAGGCTCTACGAGCAGTACTTC
v_gene: TRBV28; abundance: -; j_gene: TRBJ1-2; d_gene: TRBD1; CDR3aa: CASSPGQWGYTF; CDR3nt: TGTGCCAGCAGTCCGGGACAGTGGGGCTACACCTTC
v_gene: TRBV19; abundance: -; j_gene: TRBJ1-5; d_gene: -; CDR3aa: CASSIMTRGNQPQHF; CDR3nt: TGTGCCAGTAGTATAATGACAAGGGGGAATCAGCCCCAGCATTTT
v_gene: TRBV6-5; abundance: once; j_gene: TRBJ1-2; d_gene: TRBD1; CDR3aa: CATCWDRDYRYTF; CDR3nt: TGTGCCACCTGTTGGGACAGGGACTACCGCTACACCTTC
v_gene: TRBV5-6; abundance: -; j_gene: TRBJ1-5; d_gene: -; CDR3aa: CASMLGGSNQPQHF; CDR3nt: TGTGCCAGCATGTTAGGGGGTAGCAATCAGCCCCAGCATTTT
v_gene: TRBV27; abundance: -; j_gene: TRBJ1-6; d_gene: -; CDR3aa: CASTPGSSYNSPLHF; CDR3nt: TGTGCCAGCACCCCTGGGAGCTCCTATAATTCACCCCTCCACTTT
v_gene: TRBV27; abundance: -; j_gene: TRBJ1-2; d_gene: -; CDR3aa: CASRTGSRGYGYTF; CDR3nt: TGTGCCAGCAGGACAGGTTCTCGTGGCTATGGCTACACCTTC
v_gene: TRBV9; abundance: -; j_gene: TRBJ1-2; d_gene: -; CDR3aa: CASSVGQVRNGYTF; CDR3nt: TGTGCCAGCAGCGTAGGACAGGTCCGGAATGGCTACACCTTC
v_gene: TRBV7-9; abundance: -; j_gene: TRBJ1-1; d_gene: TRBD1; CDR3aa: CASSFWRVTGGATEAFF; CDR3nt: TGTGCCAGCAGCTTTTGGAGGGTAACAGGGGGAGCCACTGAAGCTTTCTTT
v_gene: TRBV19; abundance: -; j_gene: TRBJ1-2; d_gene: -; CDR3aa: CASSMFQTYGYTF; CDR3nt: TGTGCCAGTAGTATGTTCCAGACATATGGCTACACCTTC
v_gene: TRBV5-4; abundance: once; j_gene: TRBJ1-2; d_gene: TRBD1; CDR3aa: CASSPGQALYNYGYTF; CDR3nt: TGTGCCAGCAGCCCCGGACAGGCTTTATATAACTATGGCTACACCTTC
v_gene: TRBV19; abundance: -; j_gene: TRBJ1-5; d_gene: -; CDR3aa: CASSIYQGDNQPQHF; CDR3nt: TGTGCCAGTAGTATATATCAGGGCGACAATCAGCCCCAGCATTTT
v_gene: TRBV9; abundance: -; j_gene: TRBJ1-2; d_gene: -; CDR3aa: CASSGTVISGYTF; CDR3nt: TGTGCCAGCAGCGGGACAGTAATCTCTGGCTACACCTTC
v_gene: TRBV2; abundance: few; j_gene: TRBJ2-7; d_gene: TRBD2; CDR3aa: CASTGLAYEQYF; CDR3nt: TGTGCCAGCACGGGACTAGCCTACGAGCAGTACTTC
v_gene: TRBV6-5; abundance: -; j_gene: TRBJ1-1; d_gene: TRBD1; CDR3aa: CASSNDRGNTEAFF; CDR3nt: TGTGCCAGCAGTAACGACAGGGGGAACACTGAAGCTTTCTTT
v_gene: TRBV3-1/TRBV3-2; abundance: -; j_gene: TRBJ2-7; d_gene: TRBD2; CDR3aa: CASSLSTSGGTYF; CDR3nt: TGTGCCAGCAGCCTATCTACTAGCGGGGGCACGTACTTC
v_gene: TRBV19; abundance: -; j_gene: TRBJ2-7; d_gene: -; CDR3aa: CASRNRDIQHYEQYF; CDR3nt: TGTGCCAGTAGGAACCGGGACATTCAACACTACGAGCAGTACTTC
v_gene: TRBV6-5; abundance: -; j_gene: TRBJ2-3; d_gene: -; CDR3aa: CASRRGGVTDTQYF; CDR3nt: TGTGCCAGCAGGAGGGGGGGAGTGACAGATACGCAGTATTTT
v_gene: TRBV20-1; abundance: -; j_gene: TRBJ2-5; d_gene: -; CDR3aa: CSASTDNSKGETQYF; CDR3nt: TGCAGTGCAAGTACGGACAACTCAAAGGGAGAGACCCAGTACTTC
v_gene: TRBV14; abundance: -; j_gene: TRBJ2-1; d_gene: -; CDR3aa: CASSQIASLYKTNYNEQFF; CDR3nt: TGTGCCAGCAGCCAGATAGCTAGTCTCTACAAAACCAATTACAATGAGCAGTTCTTC
v_gene: TRBV9; abundance: -; j_gene: TRBJ2-5; d_gene: TRBD1; CDR3aa: CASSPGTGPETQYF; CDR3nt: TGTGCCAGCAGCCCCGGGACAGGACCGGAGACCCAGTACTTC
v_gene: TRBV29-1; abundance: -; j_gene: TRBJ2-7; d_gene: TRBD1; CDR3aa: CSVGRTGGYEQYF; CDR3nt: TGCAGCGTTGGTCGGACAGGGGGTTACGAGCAGTACTTC
v_gene: TRBV28; abundance: -; j_gene: TRBJ1-2; d_gene: TRBD1; CDR3aa: CASSLFRGAYGYTF; CDR3nt: TGTGCCAGCAGTTTATTCAGGGGGGCCTATGGCTACACCTTC
v_gene: TRBV18; abundance: -; j_gene: TRBJ1-3; d_gene: -; CDR3aa: CASSPLSEASSGNTIYF; CDR3nt: TGTGCCAGCTCACCTCTATCGGAGGCGAGCTCTGGAAACACCATATATTTT
v_gene: TRBV5-8; abundance: -; j_gene: TRBJ2-7; d_gene: TRBD1; CDR3aa: CASSLGWTGLSNEQYF; CDR3nt: TGTGCCAGCAGCTTGGGCTGGACAGGGCTAAGCAACGAGCAGTACTTC
v_gene: TRBV24-1; abundance: -; j_gene: TRBJ1-2; d_gene: TRBD1; CDR3aa: CATSDWDRADGYTF; CDR3nt: TGTGCCACCAGTGACTGGGACAGGGCAGATGGCTACACCTTC
v_gene: TRBV5-1; abundance: -; j_gene: TRBJ1-3; d_gene: TRBD1; CDR3aa: CASSLDRGGNTIYF; CDR3nt: TGCGCCAGCAGCTTGGACAGGGGAGGAAACACCATATATTTT